This TCR beta chain was recovered during a study of blood T cell repertoires in COVID-19 (dated by TCRdb to about 2020). Study-wide context: Samples from collaborators originated in the United States, Italy and Spain and spanned both the acute and convalescent phases of COVID-19. The prospective study material was composed of cDNA or gDNA derived from T cells, B-cell-depleted T cells, or PBMCs. Deeply sampled blood TCRbeta repertoires from subjects exposed to, actively infected with, or recovered from COVID-19 were included in the dataset. A freely available public database, intended as a resource for researchers studying the immune response to SARS-CoV-2, is where the repertoires were released. The samples were drawn from two sources: the first 160 participants of the ongoing ImmuneRACE study, and fewer than 1,500 subjects contributed by 6 global collaborators. Sample metadata almost always included a de-identified subject ID, COVID-19 status, age in years and sex. Where available, HLA class I and class II types were taken from metadata supplied by the sample provider and were not determined by assay-based typing.

The germline V gene encodes CDR1 SGDLS and CDR2 YYNGEE. The V and J ends are trimmed by 3 bases and 1 base, leaving 17 bases between them. The CDR3 sequence holds 17 residues, the cysteine and phenylalanine included. The only DNA kept is the CDR3, 51 bases in frame from the first base. TCRbeta CDR3 regions were amplified from genomic DNA by means of the immunoSEQ Assay, a bias-controlled multiplex PCR. Turning to the authors' computational methods: The number of nucleated cells in each sample was estimated by amplification of reference gene primers within the assay. To quantify the absolute abundance of each unique TCRbeta CDR3 rearrangement, sequence reads were collapsed and filtered. For each sample, productive Simpson clonality was calculated as the square root of Simpson's diversity index over productive rearrangements. TCRdb took over this immuneACCESS table, retaining in-frame rearrangements with V and J assigned. Such tables are incomplete; in checked studies, under half of the missing clones stem from an unresolved V gene, and the remainder is unexplained. V, J and clone size were drawn from that table, and D and trimming were deduced from the DNA. The sample table records 200,000 to 250,000 clones; under 90% of these occur just once. The ten top clones hold around 3.3% of the sample.

Details on this clone: Its antigen remains undetermined. No much larger clonotype is one base removed from it; base qualities were not supplied.

Results the study describes overall, beyond this receptor: How much clinical and demographic metadata was included differed by source and by participant, and the metadata was provided uncurated.

In the prospective study, participants were about 18 to 95 years old, resided in about two dozen geographic areas of the United States, and were enrolled through a virtual design. Cohort assignment in the prospective study relied on participant-reported clinical history from a screening survey and a study questionnaire. Exposed participants had been in contact, within 2 weeks of entering the study, with a person who had a PCR-confirmed or clinician-diagnosed case of COVID-19. In the prospective study, whole blood, serum and a nasopharyngeal or oropharyngeal swab were collected from each participant by mobile phlebotomists. Additional blood draws and questionnaires over an approximately two-month period could optionally be provided by prospective study participants. Before DNA extraction, blood samples from the prospective study were shipped at room temperature or frozen.

The specimen was PBMCs or T cells enriched from blood (not recorded which). The rearranged chain carries TRBV9 and TRBJ1-3; TRBD1 is a weak D gene call, 5 bases matching. This clonotype was obtained from a woman in her 40s who had been exposed to COVID-19. The nucleotides are TGTGCCAGCAGCGCAAGTGCCTCAGGGTCATCTGGAAACACCATATATTTT. It encodes CASSASASGSSGNTIYF. Where the CDR3 stops, the reference TRBV9 and TRBJ1-3 genes take over; the full variable domain is DSGVTQTPKHLITATGQRVTLRCSPRSGDLSVYWYQQSLDQGLQFLIQYYNGEERAKGNILERFSAQQFPDLHSELNLSSLELGDSALYFCASSASASGSSGNTIYFGEGSWLTVV.